The 27 T cell receptor beta chains given below trace back to one sample, sequenced in a study of T-cell reconstitution after alpha-beta-depleted transplantation in children. TCRbeta library preparation incorporated unique molecular identifiers. MiXCR, applied by TCRdb to the PCR reads, yields one record per CDR3 protein. Of some 450,000 distinct CDR3 sequences in the sample, over 40% were seen once. The source was PBMCs, collected before TCRalphabeta/CD19-depleted stem cell transplant. All receptors come from a girl aged 2-10 years with aplastic anemia, due to receive a stem cell transplant.

This clonotype was counted at least ten times. The rearrangement uses TRBV7-9 and TRBJ1-5, with D unresolved. The CDR3 has 16 residues. Germline CDR1 and CDR2: SEHNR and FQNEAQ (reference sequence). With 4 bases removed from V and 0 bases from J, the gap between germline ends came to 13 bases. The CDR3 bases are TGTGCCAGCAGCTACGGACGGGCTTATAGCAATCAGCCCCAGCATTTT. This encodes CASSYGRAYSNQPQHF.

The CDR3 here is CSAGRDRAQETQYF. In nucleotides, the CDR3 is TGCAGTGCTGGCCGTGACAGGGCCCAAGAGACCCAGTACTTC. The chain uses TRBV20-1 and TRBJ2-5, with TRBD1 identical over 7 bases. Germline trimming cut 5 bases from V and 1 base from J; bases unmatched to any gene: 7. Germline V gene sequence: CDR1 DFQATT, CDR2 SNEGSKA (reference sequence). The CDR3 has 14 residues.

This chain links TRBV6-5 with TRBJ2-5, with D tentatively TRBD1 or TRBD2 (5 bases each). V lost 3 bases to trimming and J lost 2 bases, with 13 bases between them. The CDR3 is 15 residues long. The germline V gene has CDR1 MNHEY and CDR2 SVGAGI. DNA of the CDR3: TGTGCCAGCAGTTATGGAGAGGGGCCTCAAGAGACCCAGTACTTC. It codes for CASSYGEGPQETQYF.

This clonotype was seen only a few times. The gene calls are TRBV10-3 and TRBJ1-5; the match to TRBD1 covers 8 bases. J lost 9 bases, V lost 0 bases, and 10 bases had no gene match. Germline V gene data show CDR1 as ENHRY and CDR2 as SYGVKD. There are 16 residues in the CDR3. CDR3 bases: TGTGCCATCAGTGAGTCGAGTACAGGGGGGAGATGGCCCCAGCATTTT. It encodes CAISESSTGGRWPQHF.

This chain joins TRBV7-3 and TRBJ2-2; unclear D gene. The CDR3 extends over 13 amino acids. Trimming cost V 1 base and J 3 bases, with 3 bases left between them. Germline V gene data show CDR1 as SGHTA and CDR2 as FQGTGA. In nucleotides, the CDR3 is TGTGCCAGCAGCTTAATGGACACCGGGGAGCTGTTTTTT. Its protein is CASSLMDTGELFF.

The chain carries TRBV7-9 and TRBJ2-7; TRBD1 aligns across 7 bases. This CDR3 has 14 amino acids. Per germline, CDR1 SEHNR and CDR2 FQNEAQ (reference sequence). The junction had 6 bases not matched to a gene; V was cut back by 1 base and J by 6 bases. The DNA for the CDR3 is TGTGCCAGCAGCTTAGGGAGAGGGGGCCCCGAGCAGTACTTC. Protein sequence: CASSLGRGGPEQYF.

This clonotype was seen a handful of times. The V and J genes are TRBV6-2 or TRBV6-3 and TRBJ1-2, with no clear D. The CDR3 runs to 14 residues. The V gene lost 0 bases and the J gene lost 3 bases, with 8 bases spanning the gap. Germline V gene lookup returns CDR1 MNHEY and CDR2 SVGEGT. CDR3 in amino acids: CASSYSGSYYGYTF. The CDR3 DNA reads as TGTGCCAGCAGTTACTCGGGCAGCTACTATGGCTACACCTTC.

This clonotype was counted a few times. The chain carries TRBV27 and TRBJ2-7, with 7 bases matching TRBD2. V shed 4 bases and J 3 bases; nucleotides not matched to a gene: 12. Germline V CDR1 and CDR2: MNHEY, SMNVEV (reference sequence). This CDR3 contains 16 residues. Here the CDR3 reads CASSSVWRESNYEQYF. In nucleotides, the CDR3 is TGTGCCAGCAGTTCGGTCTGGCGGGAGTCAAACTACGAGCAGTACTTC.

CDR3 DNA sequence: TGCAGCGTTGCGAAAACAACTCCAGGGAGAGGGGGGAAACTGTTTTTT. It translates to CSVAKTTPGRGGKLFF. The rearrangement uses TRBV29-1 and TRBJ1-4; D is perhaps TRBD1 (6 bases). The CDR3 sequence is 16 residues long. Germline CDR1 reads SQVTM; CDR2 reads ANQGSEA. With 4 bases removed from V and 11 bases from J, the gap between germline ends came to 26 bases.

There are many counts of this clonotype. The chain has TRBV4-1 and TRBJ1-5; 8 nucleotides match TRBD1. This CDR3 spans 15 amino acids. The V and J ends lost 4 bases and 6 bases, in that order; junction bases with no gene match: 8. From germline, CDR1 is MGHRA and CDR2 YSYEKL. This CDR3 is CASSPDRVSVQPQHF. The DNA of the CDR3 is TGCGCCAGCAGCCCGGACAGGGTTAGCGTTCAGCCCCAGCATTTT.

This chain connects TRBV6-5 to TRBJ1-2, with TRBD1 identical over 7 bases. The V gene's germline CDR1 is MNHEY and CDR2 SVGAGI. The length of the CDR3 is 18 residues. V was pared by 0 bases and J by 6 bases, with 16 bases of the junction left unmatched. The DNA of the CDR3 is TGTGCCAGCAGTTACTCGAGTACCGGCCAGGGGGATCCGAATGGCTACACCTTC. It translates to CASSYSSTGQGDPNGYTF.

The sample holds many counts of this clonotype. The V call is TRBV3-1, the J call TRBJ2-1; D not resolved. Germline loops: CDR1 LGHDT, CDR2 YNNKEL (reference sequence). Between the trimmed V and J ends, which lost 5 bases and 5 bases, there was a span of 16 bases. The CDR3 is 15 amino acids. The CDR3 sequence is CASSYQTGRHNEQFF. In DNA form, the CDR3 reads TGTGCCAGCAGCTACCAAACGGGCCGACACAATGAGCAGTTCTTC.

The chain is built from TRBV20-1 and TRBJ2-1; 14 bases map to TRBD2. V lost 3 bases and J lost 2; bases outside the gene matches: 3. The CDR3 consists of 16 residues. Germline V gives CDR1 DFQATT, CDR2 SNEGSKA (reference sequence). The CDR3 reads CSARRLAGGAYNEQFF. The CDR3 nucleotides read TGCAGTGCTAGGCGACTAGCGGGAGGGGCCTACAATGAGCAGTTCTTC.

This clonotype was seen at least ten times. This chain links TRBV7-2 with TRBJ2-2; 8 nucleotides line up with TRBD1. Germline V gives CDR1 SGHTA, CDR2 FQGNSA. V shed 1 base and J 7 bases; nucleotides not matched to a gene: 5. The CDR3 is 15 residues long. The CDR3 sequence is CASSLVQGGVGELFF. The DNA for the CDR3 is TGTGCCAGCAGCTTAGTACAGGGGGGTGTCGGGGAGCTGTTTTTT.

The rearrangement joins TRBV28 to TRBJ2-7; TRBD1 aligns across 7 bases. The CDR3 has 13 amino acids. The ends lost 6 bases at V and 4 bases at J; junction bases unmatched: 6. Per germline, CDR1 MDHEN and CDR2 SYDVKM. The CDR3 nucleotides are TGTGCCAGCAGACTAGGGACAGAGTACGAGCAGTACTTC. Its protein is CASRLGTEYEQYF. Combining the CDR3 with reference TRBV28 and TRBJ2-7 gives the whole variable domain DVKVTQSSRYLVKRTGEKVFLECVQDMDHENMFWYRQDPGLGLRLIYFSYDVKMKEKGDIPEGYSVSREKKERFSLILESASTNQTSMYLCASRLGTEYEQYFGPGTRLTVT.

J is TRBJ2-2 and V is TRBV29-1; D may match TRBD1 or TRBD2 (5 bases each). The CDR3 sequence is 13 residues long. The germline gives CDR1 SQVTM, CDR2 ANQGSEA. The V and J ends lost 8 bases and 1 base respectively, with 11 bases between them. The chain's CDR3 is CSTRGGNTGELFF. CDR3 nucleotides: TGCAGCACTCGTGGGGGGAACACCGGGGAGCTGTTTTTT.

The CDR3 DNA is TGCAGCACCTTGAGGGAGGGTGTGGCCGGGGGGACCCAGTACTTC. It is translated as CSTLREGVAGGTQYF. This chain uses TRBV29-1 with TRBJ2-5, with 7 nucleotides matching TRBD2. V shed 8 bases, J shed 7 bases, and the junction held 19 bases outside the gene matches. CDR3 length: 15 amino acids. Germline CDR1 reads SQVTM; CDR2 reads ANQGSEA.

This clonotype has at least ten counts. The V and J genes are TRBV3-1 and TRBJ2-2; D call uncertain. CDR3 length: 14 residues. Germline values: CDR1 LGHDT, CDR2 YNNKEL (reference sequence). V was cut by 4 bases and J by 3 bases, with 9 bases left in between. The CDR3, as DNA: TGTGCCAGCAGCCTCCCCGGTTACACCGGGGAGCTGTTTTTT. This gives the protein CASSLPGYTGELFF.

In this sample, this clonotype turned up many times. V usage is TRBV5-6 and J usage is TRBJ1-2; tentatively, D is TRBD1 (5 bases). This CDR3 comprises 14 residues. The V end lost 4 bases, the J end lost 0 bases, and 10 bases lay between the germline ends. CDR1 is SGHDT and CDR2 is YYEEEE in the germline V gene. The CDR3 is CASSPRQTNYGYTF. The DNA of the CDR3 is TGTGCCAGCAGCCCCCGACAGACTAACTATGGCTACACCTTC.

This rearrangement joins TRBV7-2 to TRBJ1-4; D is undetermined. Trimming left V 1 base short and J 5 bases short, with 11 bases between. The CDR3 extends over 15 amino acids. Per germline, CDR1 SGHTA and CDR2 FQGNSA. The CDR3 protein is CASSLETRRNEKLFF. The CDR3 coding sequence is TGTGCCAGCAGCTTAGAGACCCGGCGGAATGAAAAACTGTTTTTT.

This clonotype was recorded only once. The rearrangement uses TRBV9 and TRBJ1-1; no reliable D call. V lost 2 bases to trimming and J lost 7 bases, with 9 bases between them. CDR3 length equals 12 residues. In germline, CDR1 is SGDLS, CDR2 YYNGEE. The CDR3 nucleotides read TGTGCCAGCAGCGTTCTTGAAGGTGAAGCTTTCTTT. Protein product: CASSVLEGEAFF.

The chain has TRBV6-2 or TRBV6-3 and TRBJ2-1; 8 bases match TRBD2. CDR1 and CDR2 from the germline V gene are MNHEY and SVGEGT. Germline trimming cut 5 bases from V and 4 bases from J; bases unmatched to any gene: 10. This CDR3 is 16 amino acids long. The CDR3 coding sequence is TGTGCCAGCAGTCCAACGGGACTAGGCTCTTACAATGAGCAGTTCTTC. This codes for CASSPTGLGSYNEQFF.

The gene calls are TRBV20-1 and TRBJ1-5, with TRBD1 identical over 8 bases. CDR1 and CDR2 (germline): DFQATT, SNEGSKA (reference sequence). This CDR3 has 13 amino acids. The ends lost 4 bases at V and 9 bases at J; junction bases unmatched: 8. CDR3: CSATRDRQWPQHF. For the CDR3, the DNA is TGCAGTGCTACGCGGGACAGGCAGTGGCCCCAGCATTTT.

The chain uses TRBV4-2 and TRBJ2-7; 7 nucleotides match TRBD2. The CDR3 covers 16 residues. Germline CDR1 LGHNA, CDR2 YNFKEQ. With 1 base clipped from V and 0 bases from J, the junction kept 6 bases outside the gene matches. CDR3 DNA: TGTGCCAGCAGCCAAGGATTCAGGGACTACTCCTACGAGCAGTACTTC. Encoded protein: CASSQGFRDYSYEQYF.

The chain employs TRBV20-1 and TRBJ2-7; D gene unclear. V shed 1 base and J shed 3 bases, with 22 bases lying between them. The CDR3 runs to 17 residues. The germline V gene has CDR1 DFQATT and CDR2 SNEGSKA (reference sequence). CDR3 residues: CSARARSGPLVGYEQYF. The CDR3 coding sequence is TGCAGTGCTAGAGCAAGGTCCGGACCCCTGGTGGGCTACGAGCAGTACTTC.

The table lists this clonotype with a few counts. This sequence joins TRBV6-5 and TRBJ2-5, with D hard to call. The CDR3 contains 13 residues. The ends were cut back, 4 bases at V and 1 base at J, with 7 bases in the middle. The germline CDR1 and CDR2 sequences are MNHEY and SVGAGI. This CDR3 is CASSSSVQETQYF. CDR3 DNA sequence: TGTGCCAGCAGTTCTTCCGTCCAAGAGACCCAGTACTTC.

This clonotype was seen ten or more times. This chain uses TRBV5-1 with TRBJ1-1; D uncertain. The CDR3 covers 13 residues. V shed 0 bases and J shed 5 bases, with 8 bases lying between them. In germline, CDR1 is SGHRS, CDR2 YFSETQ. CDR3: CASSLDNPTEAFF. DNA of the CDR3: TGCGCCAGCAGCTTGGACAACCCAACTGAAGCTTTCTTT.